This is a list of T cell receptor beta chains from one sample in a study of tumor-infiltrating lymphocytes in oesophageal squamous cell carcinoma. TCRdb analysed the PCR reads with MiXCR anew, one entry per CDR3 protein. The sample consists of 15,000 to 20,000 distinct CDR3 sequences, 42% of them appearing once. The sample taken for sequencing was normal esophageal tissue next to the tumor. Source of these receptors: a female donor with esophageal squamous cell carcinoma. CDR3s include the opening cysteine and the closing phenylalanine or tryptophan. Each record gives: CDR3 protein, CDR3 DNA, D gene, V gene, J gene, clone size. D genes are given only for firm matches. Size values are once, few and many counts, or a class for expanded clones, and some rows have none.

cdr3_aa: CATKKGVNTQYF
cdr3_nt: TGTGCCACCAAAAAGGGGGTCAATACGCAGTATTTT
d_call: NA
v_call: TRBV28
j_call: TRBJ2-3
clone_size: NA

cdr3_aa: CASSQGSHNEQFF
cdr3_nt: TGTGCCAGCAGCCAAGGGAGCCACAATGAGCAGTTCTTC
d_call: NA
v_call: TRBV7-3
j_call: TRBJ2-1
clone_size: NA

cdr3_aa: CASRLMTSGGNNEQFF
cdr3_nt: TGTGCCAGCAGATTAATGACTAGCGGTGGGAACAATGAGCAGTTCTTC
d_call: TRBD2
v_call: TRBV6-1
j_call: TRBJ2-1
clone_size: NA

cdr3_aa: CASSRTGAGETQYF
cdr3_nt: TGTGCCAGCAGCCGAACAGGGGCAGGAGAGACCCAGTACTTC
d_call: TRBD1
v_call: TRBV7-8
j_call: TRBJ2-5
clone_size: few

cdr3_aa: CASSFRTGTSGSSYNEQYF
cdr3_nt: TGTGCCAGCAGCTTCCGGACCGGGACTAGCGGGAGCTCCTACAATGAGCAGTACTTC
d_call: TRBD2
v_call: TRBV7-6
j_call: TRBJ2-5
clone_size: NA

cdr3_aa: CASSWGGGANNEQFF
cdr3_nt: TGTGCCAGCAGCTGGGGCGGGGGGGCTAACAATGAGCAGTTCTTC
d_call: TRBD2
v_call: TRBV7-9
j_call: TRBJ2-1
clone_size: large

cdr3_aa: CASSYGPEQFF
cdr3_nt: TGTGCCAGCAGTTACGGCCCTGAGCAGTTCTTC
d_call: NA
v_call: TRBV6-2/TRBV6-3
j_call: TRBJ2-1
clone_size: NA

cdr3_aa: CASSFVRDHETQYF
cdr3_nt: TGTGCCAGCAGTTTCGTGAGGGACCACGAGACCCAGTACTTC
d_call: NA
v_call: TRBV28
j_call: TRBJ2-5
clone_size: NA

cdr3_aa: CASMWGTSGGDTQYF
cdr3_nt: TGTGCCAGCATGTGGGGGACTAGCGGGGGGGATACGCAGTATTTT
d_call: TRBD2
v_call: TRBV7-8
j_call: TRBJ2-3
clone_size: NA

cdr3_aa: CASSLTSGGAADTQYF
cdr3_nt: TGTGCCAGCAGCTTGACTAGCGGGGGGGCGGCGGATACGCAGTATTTT
d_call: TRBD2
v_call: TRBV7-2
j_call: TRBJ2-3
clone_size: NA

cdr3_aa: CASSSGTSGGASEQFF
cdr3_nt: TGTGCCAGCAGTTCCGGGACTAGCGGGGGGGCGAGTGAGCAGTTCTTC
d_call: TRBD2
v_call: TRBV12-3/TRBV12-4
j_call: TRBJ2-1
clone_size: medium-sized

cdr3_aa: CASSVTGAGHEQFF
cdr3_nt: TGCGCCAGCAGCGTGACAGGGGCTGGGCATGAGCAGTTCTTC
d_call: TRBD1
v_call: TRBV5-1
j_call: TRBJ2-1
clone_size: medium-sized

cdr3_aa: CASSFEYLDYNEQFF
cdr3_nt: TGTGCCAGCAGCTTTGAGTACCTGGACTACAATGAGCAGTTCTTC
d_call: NA
v_call: TRBV5-6
j_call: TRBJ2-1
clone_size: NA

cdr3_aa: CASSPTASYNEQFF
cdr3_nt: TGTGCCAGCAGTCCTACTGCCTCCTACAATGAGCAGTTCTTC
d_call: NA
v_call: TRBV7-4
j_call: TRBJ2-1
clone_size: NA

cdr3_aa: CASSFAYYEQYF
cdr3_nt: TGTGCCAGCAGCTTCGCATACTACGAGCAGTACTTC
d_call: NA
v_call: TRBV7-2
j_call: TRBJ2-7
clone_size: few

cdr3_aa: CASSYQGNYGYTF
cdr3_nt: TGTGCCAGCAGTTACCAAGGGAACTATGGCTACACCTTC
d_call: NA
v_call: TRBV6-6
j_call: TRBJ1-2
clone_size: many

cdr3_aa: CASSFGSNEKLFF
cdr3_nt: TGTGCCAGCAGCTTCGGAAGTAATGAAAAACTGTTTTTT
d_call: NA
v_call: TRBV11-2
j_call: TRBJ1-4
clone_size: many

cdr3_aa: CASSSGLVGYNEQFF
cdr3_nt: TGTGCCAGCAGCAGCGGACTAGTTGGGTACAATGAGCAGTTCTTC
d_call: TRBD2
v_call: TRBV7-2
j_call: TRBJ2-1
clone_size: many

cdr3_aa: CASRGQGASYEQYF
cdr3_nt: TGTGCCAGCAGAGGACAGGGGGCCTCCTACGAGCAGTACTTC
d_call: TRBD1
v_call: TRBV7-6
j_call: TRBJ2-7
clone_size: NA

cdr3_aa: CASSGADTQYF
cdr3_nt: TGTGCCAGCAGCGGCGCAGATACGCAGTATTTT
d_call: NA
v_call: TRBV11-2
j_call: TRBJ2-3
clone_size: NA

cdr3_aa: CASSNTRVSYNEQFF
cdr3_nt: TGTGCCAGCAGCAACACTCGCGTCTCCTACAATGAGCAGTTCTTC
d_call: NA
v_call: TRBV7-8
j_call: TRBJ2-1
clone_size: few

cdr3_aa: CASSVGSGGTGELFF
cdr3_nt: TGTGCCAGCAGCGTAGGGTCCGGGGGGACCGGGGAGCTGTTTTTT
d_call: TRBD2
v_call: TRBV9
j_call: TRBJ2-2
clone_size: NA

cdr3_aa: CASSPTGGAYNEQFF
cdr3_nt: TGTGCCAGTAGCCCCACAGGGGGCGCGTACAATGAGCAGTTCTTC
d_call: TRBD1
v_call: TRBV19
j_call: TRBJ2-1
clone_size: many

cdr3_aa: CASSNLPTGGIRNEQFF
cdr3_nt: TGTGCCAGCAGTAACCTGCCGACAGGGGGCATTAGGAATGAGCAGTTCTTC
d_call: TRBD1
v_call: TRBV6-1
j_call: TRBJ2-1
clone_size: many

cdr3_aa: CASSFTQASRDTQYF
cdr3_nt: TGTGCCAGCAGCTTCACACAGGCTTCAAGGGATACGCAGTATTTT
d_call: NA
v_call: TRBV7-2
j_call: TRBJ2-3
clone_size: few

cdr3_aa: CASSQGTGRETQYF
cdr3_nt: TGTGCCAGCAGCCAAGGGACAGGGAGGGAGACCCAGTACTTC
d_call: TRBD1
v_call: TRBV7-8
j_call: TRBJ2-5
clone_size: NA

cdr3_aa: CASSFTTTGNQETQYF
cdr3_nt: TGTGCCAGCAGCTTTACTACCACAGGGAACCAAGAGACCCAGTACTTC
d_call: NA
v_call: TRBV7-6
j_call: TRBJ2-5
clone_size: NA

cdr3_aa: CASSRSTGSNTEAFF
cdr3_nt: TGTGCCAGCAGCCGCTCGACAGGGTCGAACACTGAAGCTTTCTTT
d_call: TRBD1
v_call: TRBV7-2
j_call: TRBJ1-1
clone_size: NA

cdr3_aa: CASSLILGLQYF
cdr3_nt: TGTGCCAGCAGCTTAATCTTGGGATTGCAGTACTTC
d_call: NA
v_call: TRBV7-9
j_call: TRBJ2-7
clone_size: medium-sized

cdr3_aa: CASSFGQGYEQYF
cdr3_nt: TGTGCCAGCAGCTTCGGACAGGGATACGAGCAGTACTTC
d_call: TRBD1
v_call: TRBV7-9
j_call: TRBJ2-7
clone_size: NA

cdr3_aa: CASSLATGFDEQYF
cdr3_nt: TGTGCCAGCAGCTTAGCTACAGGGTTCGATGAGCAGTACTTC
d_call: NA
v_call: TRBV7-9
j_call: TRBJ2-7
clone_size: many

cdr3_aa: CASSLDIRDRDTDTQYF
cdr3_nt: TGTGCTAGCAGCTTAGATATCCGGGACAGGGACACAGATACGCAGTATTTT
d_call: TRBD1
v_call: TRBV7-7
j_call: TRBJ2-3
clone_size: medium-sized

cdr3_aa: CASSQLGRDQFF
cdr3_nt: TGTGCCAGCAGCCAATTGGGGCGTGACCAGTTCTTC
d_call: NA
v_call: TRBV3-1
j_call: TRBJ2-1
clone_size: NA

cdr3_aa: CASTQGARETQYF
cdr3_nt: TGTGCCAGCACCCAGGGGGCGCGGGAGACCCAGTACTTC
d_call: TRBD1
v_call: TRBV12-3/TRBV12-4
j_call: TRBJ2-5
clone_size: medium-sized

cdr3_aa: CASSSGTVEQYF
cdr3_nt: TGTGCCAGCAGCTCCGGGACGGTCGAGCAGTACTTC
d_call: NA
v_call: TRBV7-6
j_call: TRBJ2-7
clone_size: NA

cdr3_aa: CASSNWAAGANVLTF
cdr3_nt: TGTGCCAGCAGCAACTGGGCCGCCGGGGCCAACGTCCTGACTTTC
d_call: NA
v_call: TRBV11-2
j_call: TRBJ2-6
clone_size: NA

cdr3_aa: CASSLEGLGAQTQYF
cdr3_nt: TGTGCCAGCAGCTTAGAAGGGTTAGGTGCGCAGACCCAGTACTTC
d_call: NA
v_call: TRBV7-2
j_call: TRBJ2-5
clone_size: NA

cdr3_aa: CASTPRASYNSPLHF
cdr3_nt: TGTGCCAGCACCCCCAGGGCCTCCTATAATTCACCCCTCCACTTT
d_call: NA
v_call: TRBV6-1
j_call: TRBJ1-6
clone_size: many